The clone carrying this T cell receptor beta chain was seen ten or more times. The junction had 8 bases not matched to a gene; V was cut back by 3 bases and J by 0 bases. This CDR3 contains 17 residues. In germline, CDR1 is MNHEY, CDR2 SMNVEV (reference sequence). The source of the sample is a study of neurological immune-mediated disorders. TCRdb analysed the 5' RACE reads with MiXCR anew, one entry per CDR3 protein. The sample yields roughly 74,000 distinct CDR3 sequences, 4% to 6% seen once. The chain is built from TRBV27 and TRBJ2-1, with TRBD2 matching over 7 bases. The sample taken for sequencing was PBMCs. The receptor was derived from a man younger than 35 with multiple sclerosis. CDR3 coding DNA: TGTGCCAGCAGTTTGGCTAGCGGAAGTAGCTCCTACAATGAGCAGTTCTTC. Its translation is CASSLASGSSSYNEQFF.